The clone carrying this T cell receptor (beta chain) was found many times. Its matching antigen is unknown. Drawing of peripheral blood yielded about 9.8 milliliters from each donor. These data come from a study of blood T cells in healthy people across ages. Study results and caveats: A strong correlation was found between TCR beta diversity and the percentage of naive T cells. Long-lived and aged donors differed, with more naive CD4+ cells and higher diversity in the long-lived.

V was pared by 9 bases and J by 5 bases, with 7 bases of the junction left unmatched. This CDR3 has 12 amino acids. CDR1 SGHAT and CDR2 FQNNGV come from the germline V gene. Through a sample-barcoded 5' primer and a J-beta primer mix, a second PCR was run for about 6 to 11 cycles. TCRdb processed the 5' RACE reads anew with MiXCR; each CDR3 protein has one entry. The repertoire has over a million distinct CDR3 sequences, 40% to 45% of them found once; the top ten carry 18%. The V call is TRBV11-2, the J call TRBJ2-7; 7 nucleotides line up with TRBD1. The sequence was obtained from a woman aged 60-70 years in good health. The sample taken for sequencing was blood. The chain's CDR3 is CASGTGVNEQYF. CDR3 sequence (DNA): TGTGCCAGTGGAACAGGGGTAAACGAGCAGTACTTC.